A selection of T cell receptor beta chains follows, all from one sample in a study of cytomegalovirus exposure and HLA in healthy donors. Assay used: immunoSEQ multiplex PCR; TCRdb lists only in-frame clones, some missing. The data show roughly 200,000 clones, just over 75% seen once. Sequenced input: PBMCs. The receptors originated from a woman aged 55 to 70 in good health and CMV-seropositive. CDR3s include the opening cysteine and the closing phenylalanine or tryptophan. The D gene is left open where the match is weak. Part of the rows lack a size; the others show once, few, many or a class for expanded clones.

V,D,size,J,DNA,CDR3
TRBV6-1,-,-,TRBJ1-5,TGTGCCAGCAAGGACAGTACGACTAGCAATCAGCCCCAGCATTTT,CASKDSTTSNQPQHF
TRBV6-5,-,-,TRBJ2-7,TGTGCCAGCAGTTACTCTGGGCACAGCTCCTACGAGCAGTACTTC,CASSYSGHSSYEQYF
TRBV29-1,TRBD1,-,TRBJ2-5,TGCAGCTTCTCCGGGACAGGGGCCAAAGAGACCCAGTACTTC,CSFSGTGAKETQYF
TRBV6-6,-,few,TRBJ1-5,TGTGCCAGCAGTACCCACCTAATGAATCAGCCCCAGCATTTT,CASSTHLMNQPQHF
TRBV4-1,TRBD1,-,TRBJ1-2,TGCGCCAGCAGCCAATTCTGGACGCCGACAGGGGCAATCTGGTCTGGGTATGGCTACACCTTC,CASSQFWTPTGAIWSGYGYTF
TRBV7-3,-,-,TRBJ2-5,TGTGCCACCGGACAGTACCAAGAGACCCAGTACTTC,CATGQYQETQYF
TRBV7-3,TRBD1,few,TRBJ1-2,TGTGCCAGCAGCTTAGGTCCAGGGGGCGACTATGGCTACACCTTC,CASSLGPGGDYGYTF
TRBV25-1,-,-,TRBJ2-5,TGTGCCAGCAGTGAATCAGTAAAGGAGACCCAGTACTTC,CASSESVKETQYF
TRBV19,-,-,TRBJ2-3,TGTGCCAGTAGTATAGGACAGGTTGCAGATACGCAGTATTTT,CASSIGQVADTQYF
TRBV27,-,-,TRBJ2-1,TGTGCCAGCAGTTTCCCCGGCGGGTGCCCCGTCGTAAGCAATGAGCAGTTCTTC,CASSFPGGCPVVSNEQFF
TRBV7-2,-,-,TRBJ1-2,TGTGCCAGCAGCTCTAACTGGGACAAGCCAGGCTATGGCTACACCTTC,CASSSNWDKPGYGYTF
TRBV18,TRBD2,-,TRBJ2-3,TGTGCCAGCTCACCGGGACTAGCGGGAGGGTCTCGAAGCACAGATACGCAGTATTTT,CASSPGLAGGSRSTDTQYF
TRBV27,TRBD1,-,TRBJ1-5,TGTGCCAGCAGAGGCCCCGGACAGGGAGTGGGTCAGCCCCAGCATTTT,CASRGPGQGVGQPQHF
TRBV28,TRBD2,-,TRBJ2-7,TGTGCCAGCAAGGCGGGAGGGCACGAGCAGTACTTC,CASKAGGHEQYF
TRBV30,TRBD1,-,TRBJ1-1,TGTGCCTGGAGTGTACCGGGACAGGGGGATGGAGCTTTCTTT,CAWSVPGQGDGAFF
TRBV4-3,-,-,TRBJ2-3,TGCGCCAGCAGCCAAGATAGAGATACGCAGTATTTT,CASSQDRDTQYF
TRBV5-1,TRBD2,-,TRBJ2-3,TGCGCCAGCAGCTTGGGTGCTAGCGGTAGCACAGATACGCAGTATTTT,CASSLGASGSTDTQYF
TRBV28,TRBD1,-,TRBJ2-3,TGTGCCAGCAGCGGTGACAGGGGTGAAACAGATACGCAGTATTTT,CASSGDRGETDTQYF
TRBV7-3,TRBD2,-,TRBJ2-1,TGTGCCAGCGGGACTAGCGGGAGGACCTACAATGAGCAGTTCTTC,CASGTSGRTYNEQFF
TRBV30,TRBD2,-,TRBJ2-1,TGTGCCTGGACCCCGACTAGCTCCAATGAGCAGTTCTTC,CAWTPTSSNEQFF
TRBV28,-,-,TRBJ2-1,TGTGCCAGCAGTGTTCGACTCGAAGTGAATGAGCAGTTCTTC,CASSVRLEVNEQFF
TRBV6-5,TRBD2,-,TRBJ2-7,TGTGCCAGCACTTTACTAGCGGGGTCCTACGAGCAGTACTTC,CASTLLAGSYEQYF
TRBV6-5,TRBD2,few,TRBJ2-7,TGTGCCAGCAGTTACTCGAGACTAGCGGGAAACTACGAGCAGTACTTC,CASSYSRLAGNYEQYF
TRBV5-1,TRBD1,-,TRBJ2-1,TGCGCCAGCAGCGACACAGGGGTGGATGAGCAGTTCTTC,CASSDTGVDEQFF
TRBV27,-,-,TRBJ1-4,TGTGCCAGCAAGGCAGGGGTATCAACTAATGAAAAACTGTTTTTT,CASKAGVSTNEKLFF
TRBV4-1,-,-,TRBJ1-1,TGCGCCAGCAGTCTGCGGGGGAACACTGAAGCTTTCTTT,CASSLRGNTEAFF
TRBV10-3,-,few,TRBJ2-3,TGTGCCATCAGTGAGCTCGCCGGGGGCACAGATACGCAGTATTTT,CAISELAGGTDTQYF